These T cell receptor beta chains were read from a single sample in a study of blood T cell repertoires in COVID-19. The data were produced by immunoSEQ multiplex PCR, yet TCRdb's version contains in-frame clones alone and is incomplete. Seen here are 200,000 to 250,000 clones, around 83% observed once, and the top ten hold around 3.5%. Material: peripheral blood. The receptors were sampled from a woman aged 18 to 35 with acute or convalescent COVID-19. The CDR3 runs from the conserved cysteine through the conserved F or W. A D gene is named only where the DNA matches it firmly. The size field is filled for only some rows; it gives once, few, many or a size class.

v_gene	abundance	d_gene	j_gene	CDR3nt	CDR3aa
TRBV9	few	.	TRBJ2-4	TGTGCCAGCAGCGTAGGTCCGGAGGGATGGAGCAAAAACATTCAGTACTTC	CASSVGPEGWSKNIQYF
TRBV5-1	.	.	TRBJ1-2	TGCGCCAGCAGCTTGGAAATTAGGTCCTCGGGGAATGGCTACACCTTC	CASSLEIRSSGNGYTF
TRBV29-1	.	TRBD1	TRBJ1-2	TGCAGCGTTGCGGGACAGAGAAACTATGGCTACACCTTC	CSVAGQRNYGYTF
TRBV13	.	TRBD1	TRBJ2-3	TGTGCCAGCAGCTTGATGGGGACAGAAGCGACAGATACGCAGTATTTT	CASSLMGTEATDTQYF
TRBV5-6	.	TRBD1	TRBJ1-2	TGTGCCAGCAGCCCCCACACAGGGGTAAAATTCTATGGCTACACCTTC	CASSPHTGVKFYGYTF
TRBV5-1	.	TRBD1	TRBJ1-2	TGCGCCAGCAGCTTGGCACCAGGGACAGAGATCTATGGCTACACCTTC	CASSLAPGTEIYGYTF
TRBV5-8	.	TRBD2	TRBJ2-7	TGTGCCAGCAGCTTAGTACTAGCGGGAGCATCCTACGAGCAGTACTTC	CASSLVLAGASYEQYF
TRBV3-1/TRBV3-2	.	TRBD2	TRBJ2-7	TGTGCCAGCAGCCAAGAAGGGCTCGGCGGGAGCTTATACGAGCAGTACTTC	CASSQEGLGGSLYEQYF
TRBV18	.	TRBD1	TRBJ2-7	TGTGCCAGCTCACCCTCACAGGGGGGAAGGAACGAGCAGTACTTC	CASSPSQGGRNEQYF
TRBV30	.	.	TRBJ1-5	TGTGCCTGGAGTGTTGGCATCGTAAATCAGCCCCAGCATTTT	CAWSVGIVNQPQHF
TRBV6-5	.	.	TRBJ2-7	TGTGCCAGCAGTCGACAGAGTAAAGAGTACGAGCAGTACTTC	CASSRQSKEYEQYF
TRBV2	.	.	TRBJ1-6	TGTGCCAGCAGTGAAGCGGGGAGCTCCTATAATTCACCCCTCCACTTT	CASSEAGSSYNSPLHF
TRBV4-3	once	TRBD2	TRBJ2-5	TGCGCCAGCAGCCAAGATTGGACTAGCGGTGGAAGGACCCAGTACTTC	CASSQDWTSGGRTQYF
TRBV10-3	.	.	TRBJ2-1	TGTGCCATCGCGGGGGCGGGAGTTGATGAGCAGTTCTTC	CAIAGAGVDEQFF
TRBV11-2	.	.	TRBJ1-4	TGTGCCAGCAGCTTAGATGGGCGGAGGCGGAATGAAAAACTGTTTTTT	CASSLDGRRRNEKLFF
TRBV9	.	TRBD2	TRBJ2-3	TGTGCCAGCAGCCCACAACAGGGACTAGATTTCACAGATACGCAGTATTTT	CASSPQQGLDFTDTQYF
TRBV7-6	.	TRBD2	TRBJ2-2	TGTGCCAGCAGCTTACCAGGACTAGCGGATGACACCGGGGAGCTGTTTTTT	CASSLPGLADDTGELFF
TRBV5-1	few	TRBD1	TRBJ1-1	TGCGCCAGCGGACTGTCAGGGGGGTTGAACACTGAAGCTTTCTTT	CASGLSGGLNTEAFF
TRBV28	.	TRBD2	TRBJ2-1	TGTGCCAGCAGTCTCTCTAGCGGGAGGACAGACAATGAGCAGTTCTTC	CASSLSSGRTDNEQFF
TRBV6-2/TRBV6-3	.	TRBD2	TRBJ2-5	TGTGCCAGCAGTGACGGACTAGCGGGAAAAGAGACCCAGTACTTC	CASSDGLAGKETQYF
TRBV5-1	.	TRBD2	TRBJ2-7	TGCGCCAGCAGCTTGGCCGGGGGACTAGCGGGAGGTTACGAGCAGTACTTC	CASSLAGGLAGGYEQYF
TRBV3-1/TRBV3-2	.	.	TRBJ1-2	TGTGCCAGCGGACAGAACTATGGCTACACCTTC	CASGQNYGYTF
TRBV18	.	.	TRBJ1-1	TGTGCCAGCTCACCCCAGACAACGTGGTCCACTGAAGCTTTCTTT	CASSPQTTWSTEAFF